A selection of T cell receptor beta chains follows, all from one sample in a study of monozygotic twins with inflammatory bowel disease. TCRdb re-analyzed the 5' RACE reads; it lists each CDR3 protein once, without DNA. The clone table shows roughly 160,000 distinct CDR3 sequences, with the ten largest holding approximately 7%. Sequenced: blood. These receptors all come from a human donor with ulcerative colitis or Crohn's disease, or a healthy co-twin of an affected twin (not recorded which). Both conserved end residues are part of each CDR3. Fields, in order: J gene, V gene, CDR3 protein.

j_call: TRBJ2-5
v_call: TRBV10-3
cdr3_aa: CAIKGAEGTQYF

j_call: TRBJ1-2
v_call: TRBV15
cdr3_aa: CATSRDRVRAGYTF

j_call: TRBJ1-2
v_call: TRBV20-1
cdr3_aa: CSARDGSKNYGYTF

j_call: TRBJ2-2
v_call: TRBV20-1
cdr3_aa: CSVTGWSTGELFF

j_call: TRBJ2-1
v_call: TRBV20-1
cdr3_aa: CSARIHVGTSGPGGYNEQFF

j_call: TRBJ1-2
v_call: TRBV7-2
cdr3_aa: CASSPSGNNYGYTF

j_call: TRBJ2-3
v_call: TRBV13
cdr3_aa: CASSTRQEAWTQYF

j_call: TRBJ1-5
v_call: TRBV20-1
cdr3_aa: CSAPGHKDQPQHF

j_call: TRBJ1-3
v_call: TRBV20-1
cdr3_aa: CSAMGLRSSGNTIYF

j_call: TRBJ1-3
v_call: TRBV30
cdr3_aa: CAWSVENTIYF

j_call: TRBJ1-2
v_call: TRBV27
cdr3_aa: CASRPTGDTGGYTF

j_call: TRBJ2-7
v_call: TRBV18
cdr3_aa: CASSRTAPYEQYF

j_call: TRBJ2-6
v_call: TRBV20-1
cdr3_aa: CSVREAGRSSGANVLTF

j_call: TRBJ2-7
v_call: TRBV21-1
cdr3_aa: CASSNGDSNYEQYF

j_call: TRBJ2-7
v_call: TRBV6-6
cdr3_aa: CASSPQGYSYEQYF

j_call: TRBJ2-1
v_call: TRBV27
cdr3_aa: CASSYQVFSYNEQFF

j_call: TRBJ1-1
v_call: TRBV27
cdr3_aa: CASGKNRGHTEAFF

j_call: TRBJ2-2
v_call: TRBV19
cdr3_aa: CASNPQGLSFAGELFF

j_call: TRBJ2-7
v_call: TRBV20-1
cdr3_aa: CSAETTRKYEQYF

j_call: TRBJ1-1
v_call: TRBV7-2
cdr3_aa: CASSLATGVLWEAFF

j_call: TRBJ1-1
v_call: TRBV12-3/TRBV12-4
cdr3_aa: CASSLRGGMATEAFF

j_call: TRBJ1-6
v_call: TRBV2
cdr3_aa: CASMGGSPNSPLHF

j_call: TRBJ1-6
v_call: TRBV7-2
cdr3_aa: CASSLEALGSPLHF

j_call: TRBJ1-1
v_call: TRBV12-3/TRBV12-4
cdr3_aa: CASSGSAGAEAFF

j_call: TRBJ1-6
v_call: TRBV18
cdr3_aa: CASSRQTWDSPLHF

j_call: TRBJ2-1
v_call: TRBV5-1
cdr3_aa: CASRYWDRQQFF

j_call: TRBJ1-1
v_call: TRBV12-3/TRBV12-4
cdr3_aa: CASSRQGAGNTEAFF

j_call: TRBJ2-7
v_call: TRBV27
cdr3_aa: CASSIRIEYEQYF

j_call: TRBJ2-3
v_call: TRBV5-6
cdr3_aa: CASSSTEPGQGTTDTQYF

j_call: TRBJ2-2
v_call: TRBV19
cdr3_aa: CASRLPSGGPSNTGELFF